A selection of T cell receptor beta chains follows, all from one sample in a study of beta chain features in type 1 diabetes. The method was immunoSEQ multiplex PCR; TCRdb's version includes in-frame clones alone and lacks a portion of them. Here the sample spans a few hundred thousand clones, over 8.5% being singletons. The sequenced sample was central memory CD4+ T cells from blood. The receptors were gathered from a young man with type 1 diabetes. The CDR3 runs from the conserved cysteine through the conserved F or W. Each record gives: D gene, J gene, CDR3 length, V gene, clone size, CDR3 protein, CDR3 DNA. The D gene is left open where the match is weak. Clone size is given for some rows only: seen once, a few or many times, or a class if the clone is expanded.

>TRBD1|TRBJ1-5|19|TRBV4-1|.
CASSQDPQILGQGGQPQHF
TGCGCCAGCAGCCAAGATCCCCAAATTTTGGGACAGGGCGGACAGCCCCAGCATTTT
>.|TRBJ2-7|14|TRBV6-1|.
CASKAGPASYEQYF
TGTGCCAGCAAGGCGGGGCCGGCGTCTTACGAGCAGTACTTC
>.|TRBJ2-1|13|TRBV19|few
CASTADGRREQFF
TGTGCCAGTACCGCAGACGGACGCCGAGAGCAGTTCTTC
>TRBD2|TRBJ2-4|13|TRBV6-6|.
CASSWPGGYIQYF
TGTGCCAGCAGTTGGCCCGGGGGGTACATTCAGTACTTC
>TRBD2|TRBJ2-3|16|TRBV7-8|few
CASSPGTSVRTDTQYF
TGTGCCAGCAGCCCAGGGACTAGCGTGAGGACAGATACGCAGTATTTT
>.|TRBJ1-3|13|TRBV30|.
CAWSIGHPNTIYF
TGTGCCTGGAGTATCGGACATCCGAACACCATATATTTT
>TRBD1|TRBJ2-7|16|TRBV19|few
CASSPGQGVLIYEQYF
TGTGCCAGTAGTCCAGGACAGGGGGTGCTCATCTACGAGCAGTACTTC
>.|TRBJ1-1|15|TRBV7-2|.
CASSLRGRGNTEAFF
TGTGCCAGCAGCTTGAGGGGTCGAGGGAACACTGAAGCTTTCTTT
>.|TRBJ2-7|15|TRBV14|few
CASSCLGVRSDEQYF
TGTGCCAGCAGCTGTCTTGGGGTTCGCTCGGACGAGCAGTACTTC
>TRBD2|TRBJ2-3|16|TRBV5-1|.
CASSSGLAGPLDTQYF
TGCGCCAGCAGCTCCGGACTAGCGGGACCCCTGGATACGCAGTATTTT
>.|TRBJ2-3|14|TRBV7-2|.
CASSLSGGLDTQYF
TGTGCCAGCAGCTTATCGGGGGGCCTAGATACGCAGTATTTT
>.|TRBJ1-5|12|TRBV7-2|many
CASSLMRQPQHF
TGTGCCAGCAGCTTAATGCGGCAGCCCCAGCATTTT
>.|TRBJ2-2|17|TRBV27|few
CASSLRGGETNTGELFF
TGTGCCAGCAGTCTCCGCGGAGGCGAAACGAACACCGGGGAGCTGTTTTTT
>.|TRBJ1-2|11|TRBV5-4|few
CASSLELTSTF
TGTGCCAGCAGCTTGGAGCTGACATCCACCTTC
>TRBD1|TRBJ2-7|14|TRBV7-9|.
CASSWDRTGYEQYF
TGTGCCAGCAGCTGGGATCGGACAGGCTACGAGCAGTACTTC
>TRBD2|TRBJ2-1|13|TRBV6-1|.
CASSLAGGNEQFF
TGTGCCAGCAGTTTGGCGGGAGGGAATGAGCAGTTCTTC
>.|TRBJ1-3|16|TRBV5-1|few
CASSRADGGRGNTIYF
TGCGCCAGCAGTCGGGCCGATGGGGGAAGAGGAAACACCATATATTTT
>TRBD1|TRBJ2-1|15|TRBV7-2|many
CASSPGTGFYNEQFF
TGTGCCAGCAGCCCCGGGACAGGGTTTTACAATGAGCAGTTCTTC
>.|TRBJ2-3|16|TRBV7-2|.
CASSPSRQLVTDTQYF
TGTGCCAGCAGCCCCTCACGGCAGCTAGTCACAGATACGCAGTATTTT
>TRBD1|TRBJ1-3|13|TRBV7-2|few
CASSPGGGNTIYF
TGTGCCAGCAGCCCAGGGGGTGGAAACACCATATATTTT